This section outlines one TCR beta chain sequence together with its context. The antigen is not known. Method: immunoSEQ multiplex PCR; TCRdb's copy keeps in-frame clones and lacks some. This table holds around 40,000 clones, roughly 94% found once. The sample's time point: recipient sample about 28 days before transplant, after cytoreduction. These data originate in a study of T cell clonotyping in hematopoietic cell transplantation. The study's findings and limits: After transplant, recipient diversity fell while pathologically expanded clonotypes grew through day 180. Higher Inverse Simpson Index values in graft donor and pretransplant recipient predicted broader posttransplant TCR diversity. Without cell sorting, CD4 versus CD8 contributions remain unresolved.

This specimen was peripheral blood mononuclear cells, taken before stem cell transplant. The receptor's source is a man in his forties with chronic myeloid leukemia. Some clones in this sample may be carry-over from other donors' samples.

The CDR3 loop is CASSFRVTEAFF. The CDR3 nucleotides are TGTGCCAGCAGTTTCCGGGTTACTGAAGCTTTCTTT. This chain uses TRBV28 with TRBJ1-1, with D unclear. Germline values: CDR1 MDHEN, CDR2 SYDVKM. V lost 3 bases and J 5 bases, leaving 7 bases between the germline ends. This CDR3 is built from 12 residues. Filled out from reference TRBV28 and TRBJ1-1, the complete variable domain reads DVKVTQSSRYLVKRTGEKVFLECVQDMDHENMFWYRQDPGLGLRLIYFSYDVKMKEKGDIPEGYSVSREKKERFSLILESASTNQTSMYLCASSFRVTEAFFGQGTRLTVV.